The 30 T cell receptor beta chains presented below share a single source sample, sequenced in a study of long-term antiretroviral therapy in people with HIV. The assay used was immunoSEQ (version v3.0), run at survey level. Clones were read by immunoSEQ multiplex PCR, and TCRdb kept only the in-frame ones, dropping some. The sample holds approximately 16,000 clones; around 84% are singletons and the top ten take roughly 14%. The source material was unsorted PBMCs, sampled more than 3.1 years after starting antiretroviral therapy. Source of these receptors: a woman aged 40 to 55 with HIV.

V and J are TRBV5-1 and TRBJ1-1, with TRBD1 matching 9 bases. This CDR3 has 15 amino acids. The germline V gene has CDR1 SGHRS and CDR2 YFSETQ. The trim removed 4 bases at V and 4 bases at J, leaving 8 bases unmatched. CDR3 nucleotides: TGCGCCAGCAGCGGGAACCGGGACAGGGTCACTGAAGCTTTCTTT. Translating it yields CASSGNRDRVTEAFF.

The chain couples TRBV5-6 to TRBJ2-7, with 8 nucleotides matching TRBD1. V lost 4 bases and J lost 1; bases outside the gene matches: 4. Looked up from germline, CDR1 is SGHDT and CDR2 is YYEEEE. This CDR3 region has 14 residues. The CDR3 loop reads CASSGRDRSYEQYF. The CDR3 region has the DNA TGTGCCAGCAGCGGCCGGGACAGGTCCTACGAGCAGTACTTC. Filled out from reference TRBV5-6 and TRBJ2-7, the complete variable domain reads DAGVTQSPTHLIKTRGQQVTLRCSPKSGHDTVSWYQQALGQGPQFIFQYYEEEERQRGNFPDRFSGHQFPNYSSELNVNALLLGDSALYLCASSGRDRSYEQYFGPGTRLTVT.

The rearrangement uses TRBV5-1 and TRBJ2-1, with TRBD2 as a possible D gene (5 bases). With 4 bases removed from V and 9 bases from J, the gap between germline ends came to 8 bases. The CDR3 spans 11 residues. Germline-derived CDR1 and CDR2 are SGHRS and YFSETQ. The CDR3 here is CASSEGGEQFF. The DNA of the CDR3 is TGCGCCAGCAGCGAGGGCGGTGAGCAGTTCTTC. The full variable domain, with the rest looked up from reference TRBV5-1 and TRBJ2-1, is KAGVTQTPRYLIKTRGQQVTLSCSPISGHRSVSWYQQTPGQGLQFLFEYFSETQRNKGNFPGRFSGRQFSNSRSEMNVSTLELGDSALYLCASSEGGEQFFGPGTRLTVL.

This clone showed up just a few times. The chain employs TRBV5-4 and TRBJ2-7; possibly TRBD2 for D (5 bases). Germline CDR1 reads SGHNT; CDR2 reads YYREEE (reference sequence). This CDR3 is built from 16 residues. Trimming removed 0 bases at V and 2 bases at J, with 15 bases between. CDR3 DNA sequence: TGTGCCAGCAGCTTGGGAGGGAGCAGCAGGCCCTACGAGCAGTACTTC. Translating it yields CASSLGGSSRPYEQYF. The complete variable domain, with remaining parts taken from reference TRBV5-4 and TRBJ2-7, reads ETGVTQSPTHLIKTRGQQVTLRCSSQSGHNTVSWYQQALGQGPQFIFQYYREEENGRGNFPPRFSGLQFPNYSSELNVNALELDDSALYLCASSLGGSSRPYEQYFGPGTRLTVT.

This sequence joins TRBV6-6 and TRBJ2-3; 7 nucleotides align to TRBD2. Germline V gives CDR1 MNHNY, CDR2 SVGAGI (reference sequence). V gave up 2 bases and J gave up 2 bases; unmatched junction bases: 4. The CDR3 loop spans 15 amino acids. The CDR3 bases are TGTGCCAGCAGTTACCGGGGACTATTCACAGATACGCAGTATTTT. The encoded protein is CASSYRGLFTDTQYF.

The chain is built from TRBV6-1 and TRBJ2-6; 9 bases map to TRBD2. The ends lost 8 bases at V and 3 bases at J; junction bases unmatched: 5. The CDR3 runs to 15 residues. CDR1 is MNHNS and CDR2 is SASEGT in the germline V gene. As DNA, the CDR3 is TGTGCCAGCCCAGCGGGGGGCGGTGGGGCCAACGTCCTGACTTTC. This translates into CASPAGGGGANVLTF.

This clone was counted only a few times. The chain recombines TRBV6-5 with TRBJ2-7, with TRBD1 matching over 8 bases. J lost 3 bases, V lost 5 bases, and 3 bases had no gene match. The length of the CDR3 is 13 residues. Germline V gene lookup returns CDR1 MNHEY and CDR2 SVGAGI. The CDR3 region is CASSIGQGYEQYF. As DNA, the CDR3 is TGTGCCAGCAGTATCGGACAGGGCTACGAGCAGTACTTC.

The chain recombines TRBV6-6 with TRBJ1-1; D unclear. Germline CDR1 is MNHNY and CDR2 is SVGAGI (reference sequence). The CDR3 covers 13 residues. The V end lost 5 bases, the J end lost 4 bases, and 11 bases lay between the germline ends. CDR3 amino acids: CASSHGVSTEAFF. DNA for the CDR3: TGTGCCAGCAGTCACGGGGTAAGCACTGAAGCTTTCTTT.

The rearrangement uses TRBV14 and TRBJ2-3; 9 nucleotides match TRBD1. The CDR3 runs to 18 residues. Germline lookup yields CDR1 SGHDN and CDR2 FVKESK. V shed 1 base and J 5 bases; nucleotides not matched to a gene: 13. The CDR3 is CASSQGLPGQGRRDTQYF. The CDR3 bases are TGTGCCAGCAGCCAAGGCCTTCCGGGACAGGGTAGGAGAGATACGCAGTATTTT.

The chain carries TRBV30 and TRBJ2-1; 7 bases are a match to TRBD2. Germline CDR1 and CDR2: GTSNPN and SVGIG (reference sequence). J was trimmed by 2 bases and V by 8 bases; bases with no gene match: 9. The CDR3 totals 14 residues. CDR3 loop: CALDRDYPYNEQFF. CDR3 coding DNA: TGTGCCCTGGACCGGGACTACCCCTACAATGAGCAGTTCTTC.

The sample holds one count of this clone. The V and J genes are TRBV6-6 and TRBJ1-3; D gene uncertain. From germline, CDR1 is MNHNY and CDR2 SVGAGI (reference sequence). The V gene lost 2 bases and the J gene lost 0 bases, with 8 bases spanning the gap. The CDR3 is made up of 15 amino acids. In nucleotides, the CDR3 is TGTGCCAGCAGTTACGGAGCGAACTCTGGAAACACCATATATTTT. Its protein is CASSYGANSGNTIYF.

The chain couples TRBV18 to TRBJ1-2; D ambiguous. The CDR3 sequence is 14 residues long. V dropped 2 bases and J dropped 1 base, with 8 bases sitting between them. The V gene's germline CDR1 is KGHSH and CDR2 LQKENI. In nucleotides, the CDR3 is TGTGCCAGCTCACCAGCAGTAAATAACTATGGCTACACCTTC. It yields the protein CASSPAVNNYGYTF.

The chain couples TRBV29-1 to TRBJ1-1; D gene uncertain. Trimming took 7 bases from V and 0 from J, leaving 6 bases between them. The CDR3 is 11 residues long. The germline V gene encodes CDR1 SQVTM and CDR2 ANQGSEA. Here the CDR3 DNA reads TGCAGCGCGGAAGTGAACACTGAAGCTTTCTTT. This gives the protein CSAEVNTEAFF. Using reference TRBV29-1 and TRBJ1-1 for the parts outside the CDR3, the full variable domain is SAVISQKPSRDICQRGTSLTIQCQVDSQVTMMFWYRQQPGQSLTLIATANQGSEATYESGFVIDKFPISRPNLTFSTLTVSNMSPEDSSIYLCSAEVNTEAFFGQGTRLTVV.

Remarks on this clone: One end of the junction fails to match germline, which may point to a read error. The chain recombines TRBV25-1 with TRBJ2-7; a possible D gene is TRBD1 (6 bases). The CDR3 runs to 16 residues. Germline assignment: CDR1 MGHDK and CDR2 SYGVNS. This CDR3 reads CASSEWGVGGPYEQYF. CDR3 nucleotide sequence: TGTGCCAGCAGCGAATGGGGTGTAGGGGGACCCTACGAGCAGTACTTC.

The rearrangement links TRBV5-1 to TRBJ1-5; D is possibly TRBD1 (5 bases). Germline V gene lookup returns CDR1 SGHRS and CDR2 YFSETQ. The CDR3 sequence is 14 residues long. V was shortened by 0 bases and J by 7 bases, with 11 bases between the two germline ends. The CDR3 nucleotides are TGCGCCAGCAGCTTGGACTCGGGGACCCAGCCCCAGCATTTT. This gives the protein CASSLDSGTQPQHF.

This chain joins TRBV2 and TRBJ2-5; D is uncertain. The ends were cut back, 8 bases at V and 1 base at J, with 20 bases in the middle. CDR1 and CDR2 (germline): SNHLY, FYNNEI. The CDR3 runs to 16 residues. CDR3 nucleotide sequence: TGTGCCAGCCGAGCCCTTAGTGGGCACCTCCAAGAGACCCAGTACTTC. This encodes CASRALSGHLQETQYF.

V and J are TRBV7-9 and TRBJ1-1; 7 bases map to TRBD1. The CDR3 loop spans 14 amino acids. The germline V gene has CDR1 SEHNR and CDR2 FQNEAQ (reference sequence). With 0 bases clipped from V and 7 bases from J, the junction kept 5 bases outside the gene matches. This chain's CDR3 is CASSLANRGLEAFF. In DNA, the CDR3 is TGTGCCAGCAGCTTAGCGAACAGGGGACTTGAAGCTTTCTTT. The full variable domain, in which reference TRBV7-9 and TRBJ1-1 provide the parts outside the CDR3, is DTGVSQNPRHKITKRGQNVTFRCDPISEHNRLYWYRQTLGQGPEFLTYFQNEAQLEKSRLLSDRFSAERPKGSFSTLEIQRTEQGDSAMYLCASSLANRGLEAFFGQGTRLTVV.

This clone has a single count. The chain employs TRBV6-5 and TRBJ1-6, with D possibly TRBD1 on 6 matching bases. In germline, CDR1 is MNHEY, CDR2 SVGAGI. Trimming pared 2 bases from V and 7 bases from J, leaving 15 bases between. CDR3 length equals 16 residues. CDR3 in DNA: TGTGCCAGCAGTTACGGCAGGGGCGGTAGAAATTCACCCCTCCACTTT. Its translation is CASSYGRGGRNSPLHF.

The chain links TRBV5-5 to TRBJ2-2, with D tentatively TRBD1 (6 bases). The CDR3 runs 17 residues. Germline assignment: CDR1 SGHKS and CDR2 YYEKEE (reference sequence). V dropped 0 bases and J dropped 3 bases, with 15 bases sitting between them. This CDR3 is CASSLAVQGPDTGELFF. The DNA of the CDR3 is TGTGCCAGCAGCTTGGCCGTGCAGGGGCCGGACACCGGGGAGCTGTTTTTT.

This clone has only a few counts. This chain uses TRBV27 with TRBJ1-3, with unresolved D. Trimming cost V 6 bases and J 0 bases, with 6 bases left between them. This CDR3 spans 13 amino acids. Germline-derived CDR1 and CDR2 are MNHEY and SMNVEV (reference sequence). The CDR3 nucleotides are TGTGCCAGCAGCTCAGGCTCTGGAAACACCATATATTTT. Protein sequence: CASSSGSGNTIYF.

This rearrangement joins TRBV10-3 to TRBJ1-4; 11 positions match TRBD1. This CDR3 region has 13 residues. V was clipped by 10 bases and J by 8 bases; unmatched bases: 6. The germline gives CDR1 ENHRY, CDR2 SYGVKD. This CDR3 is CATRTGGEEKLFF. The DNA for the CDR3 is TGTGCCACCCGGACAGGGGGCGAGGAAAAACTGTTTTTT.

In this sample, this clone turned up once. The rearrangement links TRBV7-9 to TRBJ2-5, with a possible D match to TRBD2 (5 bases). The CDR3 runs 17 residues. Germline V gene sequence: CDR1 SEHNR, CDR2 FQNEAQ (reference sequence). The V gene lost 6 bases and the J gene lost 5 bases, with 25 bases spanning the gap. The CDR3 reads CASSSPRRAAVGETQYF. DNA of the CDR3: TGTGCCAGCAGTTCCCCTAGGCGGGCGGCCGTGGGTGAGACCCAGTACTTC. The variable domain in full, completed from reference TRBV7-9 and TRBJ2-5, reads DTGVSQNPRHKITKRGQNVTFRCDPISEHNRLYWYRQTLGQGPEFLTYFQNEAQLEKSRLLSDRFSAERPKGSFSTLEIQRTEQGDSAMYLCASSSPRRAAVGETQYFGPGTRLLVL.

The genes are TRBV6-5 and TRBJ2-1; 8 positions agree with TRBD1. Germline V CDR1 and CDR2: MNHEY, SVGAGI. CDR3 length: 11 amino acids. After removal of 10 bases from V and 9 bases from J, the junction contained 5 bases not matched to a gene. The CDR3 loop is CATNRGAEQFF. CDR3 DNA sequence: TGTGCCACAAACAGGGGGGCTGAGCAGTTCTTC.

The V gene is TRBV2, the J gene TRBJ2-6, with D unclear. Germline CDR1 is SNHLY and CDR2 is FYNNEI. V dropped 3 bases and J dropped 1 base, with 4 bases sitting between them. This CDR3 has 14 residues. CDR3 bases: TGTGCCAGCAGTGAGTTGTCTGGGGCCAACGTCCTGACTTTC. The encoded protein is CASSELSGANVLTF.

The chain couples TRBV29-1 to TRBJ2-3, with D possibly called TRBD1 or TRBD2 (5 bases each). Germline lookup yields CDR1 SQVTM and CDR2 ANQGSEA. The CDR3 consists of 12 residues. V gave up 6 bases and J gave up 4 bases, with 11 bases separating them. CDR3 nucleotides: TGCAGCGTGGTCGTGGGGGCAGATACGCAGTATTTT. Its protein product is CSVVVGADTQYF.

This clone was seen a handful of times. V and J are TRBV6-5 and TRBJ1-5; D is undetermined. V was clipped by 2 bases and J by 2 bases, with 7 bases between them. From germline, CDR1 is MNHEY and CDR2 SVGAGI. The CDR3 is 14 amino acids. CDR3 sequence (DNA): TGTGCCAGCAGTTACAGGGCTCGCAATCAGCCCCAGCATTTT. Amino acids: CASSYRARNQPQHF.

This clone was seen a handful of times. The chain is built from TRBV19 and TRBJ1-1; D possibly corresponds to TRBD1 (5 bases). Germline V gene data show CDR1 as LNHDA and CDR2 as SQIVND (reference sequence). The CDR3 totals 13 residues. Trimming shortened V by 6 bases and J by 3 bases, and 11 bases separated the two germline ends. Written as DNA, the CDR3 is TGTGCCAGTAGCTTGAAAGGGGACACTGAAGCTTTCTTT. Translating it yields CASSLKGDTEAFF.

V and J are TRBV12-5 and TRBJ2-3; 10 nucleotides agree with TRBD1. Germline CDR1 is LGHNT and CDR2 is FRNRAP. J was trimmed by 3 bases and V by 1 base; bases with no gene match: 4. The CDR3 contains 16 residues. The CDR3 sequence: CASGLGRTGGTDTQYF. The CDR3 bases are TGTGCTAGTGGTTTGGGTCGGACAGGGGGAACAGATACGCAGTATTTT.

This chain connects TRBV29-1 to TRBJ2-5, with D maybe TRBD1 (7 bases). Germline V gene data show CDR1 as SQVTM and CDR2 as ANQGSEA. V lost 7 bases and J lost 5, with 11 bases in between. This CDR3 has 11 residues. This CDR3 is CSAPGGETQYF. The CDR3 nucleotides read TGCAGCGCACCAGGGGGGGAGACCCAGTACTTC.

This clone is deemed medium-sized. This sequence joins TRBV5-4 and TRBJ1-2, with D possibly being TRBD1 (5 bases). The CDR3 has 14 amino acids. Germline-derived CDR1 and CDR2 are SGHNT and YYREEE (reference sequence). Deletions cut 2 bases from V and 6 bases from J, with 14 bases between. The CDR3 DNA reads TGTGCCAGCAGCTTCAGCGGGGGAAGCAATGGCTACACCTTC. Amino acids: CASSFSGGSNGYTF.